The source of this T cell receptor beta chain is a study of human versus mouse CDR3 diversity and MHC coevolution. Study at large: Reported immunoSEQ sensitivity was one in 200,000 T cells, with reduced amplification bias.

The germline V gene encodes CDR1 SGHRS and CDR2 YFSETQ. This CDR3 spans 16 amino acids. V gave up 7 bases and J gave up 5 bases; unmatched junction bases: 13. Findings and limits, study-wide: Humans had the largest estimated TCR beta repertoire, 1.5 million to 2 million clonotypes.

The repertoire was sequenced with immunoSEQ multiplex PCR; TCRdb's copy has only in-frame clones and lacks some. The sample includes 55,000 to 65,000 clones, 94% of them seen just once. Note on this clone: Its antigen is currently unknown.

The source is a person aged 60 to 70 in good health. Specimen: naive CD4+ T cells from blood. Subset: CD45RO-negative CD62L-positive naive CD4 T cells. This rearrangement joins TRBV5-1 to TRBJ2-2; 8 bases align to TRBD2. The CDR3 DNA is TGCGCCAGCCGTGAATCAGCGGGAGATCTTACCGGGGAGCTGTTTTTT. It is translated as CASRESAGDLTGELFF. Full variable domain (remainder filled in from reference TRBV5-1 and TRBJ2-2): KAGVTQTPRYLIKTRGQQVTLSCSPISGHRSVSWYQQTPGQGLQFLFEYFSETQRNKGNFPGRFSGRQFSNSRSEMNVSTLELGDSALYLCASRESAGDLTGELFFGEGSRLTVL.